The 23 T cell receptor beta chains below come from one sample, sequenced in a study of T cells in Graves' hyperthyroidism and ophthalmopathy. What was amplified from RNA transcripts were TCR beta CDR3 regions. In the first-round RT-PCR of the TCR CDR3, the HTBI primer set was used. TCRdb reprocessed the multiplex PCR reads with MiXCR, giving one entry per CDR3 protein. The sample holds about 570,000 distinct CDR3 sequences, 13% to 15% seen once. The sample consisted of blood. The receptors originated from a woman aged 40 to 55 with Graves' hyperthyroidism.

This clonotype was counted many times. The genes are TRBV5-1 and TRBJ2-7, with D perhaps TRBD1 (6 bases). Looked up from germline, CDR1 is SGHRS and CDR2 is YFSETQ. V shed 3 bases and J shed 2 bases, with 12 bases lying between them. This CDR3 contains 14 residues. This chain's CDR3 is CASSSGTTTYEQYF. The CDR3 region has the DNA TGCGCCAGCAGCTCCGGGACAACTACCTACGAGCAGTACTTC.

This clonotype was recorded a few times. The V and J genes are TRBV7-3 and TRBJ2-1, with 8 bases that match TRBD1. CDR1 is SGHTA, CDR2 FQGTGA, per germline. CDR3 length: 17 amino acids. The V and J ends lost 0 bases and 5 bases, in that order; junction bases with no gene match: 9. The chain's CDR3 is CASSLTYPGQENNEQFF. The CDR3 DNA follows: TGTGCCAGCAGCTTAACATACCCGGGACAGGAGAACAATGAGCAGTTCTTC. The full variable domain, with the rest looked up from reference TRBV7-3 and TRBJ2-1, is GAGVSQTPSNKVTEKGKYVELRCDPISGHTALYWYRQSLGQGPEFLIYFQGTGAADDSGLPNDRFFAVRPEGSVSTLKIQRTERGDSAVYLCASSLTYPGQENNEQFFGPGTRLTVL.

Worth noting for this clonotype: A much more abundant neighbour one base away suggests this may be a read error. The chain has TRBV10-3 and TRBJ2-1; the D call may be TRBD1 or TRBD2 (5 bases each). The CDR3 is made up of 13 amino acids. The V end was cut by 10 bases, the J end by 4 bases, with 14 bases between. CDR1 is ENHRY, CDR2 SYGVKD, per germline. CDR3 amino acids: CATRDLTYNEQFF. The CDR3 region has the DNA TGTGCCACCCGGGACCTAACTTACAATGAGCAGTTCTTC.

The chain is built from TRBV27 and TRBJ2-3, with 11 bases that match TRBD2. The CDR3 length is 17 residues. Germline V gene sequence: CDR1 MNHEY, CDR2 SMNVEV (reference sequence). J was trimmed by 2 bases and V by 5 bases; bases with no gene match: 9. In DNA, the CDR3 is TGTGCCAGCAGTGCGGCGGAGACTAGCGGGATCACAGATACGCAGTATTTT. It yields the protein CASSAAETSGITDTQYF.

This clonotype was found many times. CDR3 nucleotide sequence: TGTGCCAGCAGTGAGAATTTGGCGGGAGCCTACGAGCAGTACTTC. Residues: CASSENLAGAYEQYF. The rearrangement joins TRBV6-1 to TRBJ2-7; 7 bases are shared with TRBD2. V lost 3 bases to trimming and J lost 2 bases; unmatched junction nucleotides: 7. The CDR3 is 15 amino acids. The germline gives CDR1 MNHNS, CDR2 SASEGT.

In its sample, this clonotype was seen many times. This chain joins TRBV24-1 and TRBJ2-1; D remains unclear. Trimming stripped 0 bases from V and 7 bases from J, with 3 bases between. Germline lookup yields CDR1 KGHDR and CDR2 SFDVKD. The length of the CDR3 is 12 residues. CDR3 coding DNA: TGTGCCACCAGTGATTTGCTTAATGAGCAGTTCTTC. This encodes CATSDLLNEQFF.

CDR3: CASSSSGSSSYEQYF. The CDR3 DNA reads as TGTGCCAGCAGTTCTAGCGGGTCTAGCTCCTACGAGCAGTACTTC. The chain is built from TRBV5-5 and TRBJ2-7; TRBD2 matches at 8 bases. From germline, CDR1 is SGHKS and CDR2 YYEKEE (reference sequence). V was clipped by 5 bases and J by 0 bases; unmatched bases: 7. This CDR3 has 15 residues.

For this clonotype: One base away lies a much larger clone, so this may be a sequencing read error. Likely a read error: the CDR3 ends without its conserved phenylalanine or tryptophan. CDR3 residues: CASSKQGLDQPQHS. For the CDR3, the DNA is TGTGCCAGCAGCAAACAGGGGTTAGATCAGCCCCAGCATTCT. The genes are TRBV28 and TRBJ1-5; 7 bases align to TRBD1. Trimming removed 6 bases from V and 5 bases from J; junction bases left unmatched: 7. The CDR3 spans 14 residues. Per germline, CDR1 MDHEN and CDR2 SYDVKM.

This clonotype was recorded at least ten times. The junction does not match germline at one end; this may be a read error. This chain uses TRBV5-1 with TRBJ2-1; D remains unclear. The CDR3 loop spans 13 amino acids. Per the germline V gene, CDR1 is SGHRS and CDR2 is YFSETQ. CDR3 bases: TGCGCCAGCAGATTGGGGAACGGCAATGAGCAGTTCTTC. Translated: CASRLGNGNEQFF.

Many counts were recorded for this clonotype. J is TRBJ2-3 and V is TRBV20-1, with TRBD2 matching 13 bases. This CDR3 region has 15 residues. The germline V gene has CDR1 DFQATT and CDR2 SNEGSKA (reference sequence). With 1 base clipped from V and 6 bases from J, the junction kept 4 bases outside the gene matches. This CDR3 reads CSARGTSGSGDTQYF. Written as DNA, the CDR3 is TGCAGTGCTAGAGGGACTAGCGGGAGCGGGGATACGCAGTATTTT.

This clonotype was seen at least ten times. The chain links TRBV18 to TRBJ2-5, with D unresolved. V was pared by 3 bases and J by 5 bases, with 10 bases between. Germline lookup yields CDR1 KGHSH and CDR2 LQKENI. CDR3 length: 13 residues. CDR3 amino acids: CASSPSVSETQYF. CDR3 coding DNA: TGTGCCAGCTCACCCTCGGTATCCGAGACCCAGTACTTC. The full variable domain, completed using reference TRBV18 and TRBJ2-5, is NAGVMQNPRHLVRRRGQEARLRCSPMKGHSHVYWYRQLPEEGLKFMVYLQKENIIDESGMPKERFSAEFPKEGPSILRIQQVVRGDSAAYFCASSPSVSETQYFGPGTRLLVL.

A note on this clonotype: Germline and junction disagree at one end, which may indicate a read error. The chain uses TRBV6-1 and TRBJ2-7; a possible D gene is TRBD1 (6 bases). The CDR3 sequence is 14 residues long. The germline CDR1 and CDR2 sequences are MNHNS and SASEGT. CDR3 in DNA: TGTACCAGCAGCTCAGGGGACGTTCGGGCCGAGCAGTACTTC. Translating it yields CTSSSGDVRAEQYF.

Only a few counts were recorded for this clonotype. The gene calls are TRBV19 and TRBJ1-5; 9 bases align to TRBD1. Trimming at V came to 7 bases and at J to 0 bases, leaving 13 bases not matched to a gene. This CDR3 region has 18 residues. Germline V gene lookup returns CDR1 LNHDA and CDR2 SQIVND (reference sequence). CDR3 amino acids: CASKRWTGAGYSNQPQHF. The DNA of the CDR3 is TGTGCCAGTAAGAGATGGACAGGGGCGGGCTATAGCAATCAGCCCCAGCATTTT.

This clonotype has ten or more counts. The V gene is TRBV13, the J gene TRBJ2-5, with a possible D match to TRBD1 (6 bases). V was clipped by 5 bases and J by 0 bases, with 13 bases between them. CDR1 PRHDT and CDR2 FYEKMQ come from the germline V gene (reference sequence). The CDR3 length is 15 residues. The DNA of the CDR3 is TGTGCCAGCAGCCTCGTAGGGGGACACCAAGAGACCCAGTACTTC. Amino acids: CASSLVGGHQETQYF.

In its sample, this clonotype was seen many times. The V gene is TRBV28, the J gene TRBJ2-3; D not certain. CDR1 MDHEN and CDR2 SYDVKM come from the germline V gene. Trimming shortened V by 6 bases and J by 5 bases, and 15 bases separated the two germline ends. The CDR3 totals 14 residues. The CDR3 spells CASSHEVEQDTQYF. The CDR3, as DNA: TGTGCCAGCAGCCATGAGGTAGAGCAAGATACGCAGTATTTT.

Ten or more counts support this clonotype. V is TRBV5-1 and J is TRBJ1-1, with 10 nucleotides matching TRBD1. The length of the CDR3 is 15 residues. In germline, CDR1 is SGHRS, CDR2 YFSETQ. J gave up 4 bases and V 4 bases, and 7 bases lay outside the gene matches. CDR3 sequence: CASSRDRGYGTEAFF. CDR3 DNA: TGCGCCAGCAGCCGGGACAGGGGATACGGCACTGAAGCTTTCTTT.

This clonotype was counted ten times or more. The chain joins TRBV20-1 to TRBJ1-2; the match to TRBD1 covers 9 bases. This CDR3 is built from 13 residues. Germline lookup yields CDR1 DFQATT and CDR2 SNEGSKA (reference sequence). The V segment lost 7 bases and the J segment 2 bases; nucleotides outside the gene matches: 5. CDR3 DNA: TGCAGTGTGGGACAGGGCAACAACTATGGCTACACCTTC. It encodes CSVGQGNNYGYTF.

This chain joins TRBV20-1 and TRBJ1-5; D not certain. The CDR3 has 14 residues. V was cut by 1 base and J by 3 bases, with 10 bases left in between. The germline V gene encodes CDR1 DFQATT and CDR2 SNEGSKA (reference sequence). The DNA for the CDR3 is TGCAGTGCTAGAGGCGGGTCGGACAATCAGCCCCAGCATTTT. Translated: CSARGGSDNQPQHF.

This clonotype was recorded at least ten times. In DNA form, the CDR3 reads TGTGCCAGCAGCTTGGAGGACAGGCTGAGCTCCTACGAGCAGTACTTC. Translated: CASSLEDRLSSYEQYF. The chain links TRBV5-4 to TRBJ2-7; 7 positions agree with TRBD1. After removal of 0 bases from V and 0 bases from J, the junction contained 6 bases not matched to a gene. Germline V CDR1 and CDR2: SGHNT, YYREEE (reference sequence). The CDR3 length is 16 residues.

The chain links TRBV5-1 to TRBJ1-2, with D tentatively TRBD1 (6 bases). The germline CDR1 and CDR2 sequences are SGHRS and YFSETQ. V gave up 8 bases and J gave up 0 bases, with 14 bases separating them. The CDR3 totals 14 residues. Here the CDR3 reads CASSRDTANYGYTF. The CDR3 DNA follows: TGCGCCAGTTCACGGGACACCGCTAACTATGGCTACACCTTC.

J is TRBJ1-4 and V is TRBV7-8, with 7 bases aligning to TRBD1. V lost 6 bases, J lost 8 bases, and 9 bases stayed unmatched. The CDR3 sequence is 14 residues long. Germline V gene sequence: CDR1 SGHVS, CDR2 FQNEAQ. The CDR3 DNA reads TGTGCCAGCAGAGCAGGGGGGGGGGGGGAAAAACTGTTTTTT. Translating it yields CASRAGGGGEKLFF.

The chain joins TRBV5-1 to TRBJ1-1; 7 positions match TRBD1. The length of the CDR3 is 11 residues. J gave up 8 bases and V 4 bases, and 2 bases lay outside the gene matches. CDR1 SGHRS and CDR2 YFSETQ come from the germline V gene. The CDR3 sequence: CASSMGQEAFF. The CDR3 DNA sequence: TGCGCCAGCAGCATGGGACAGGAAGCTTTCTTT.

The CDR3 reads CSVEEGRETQYF. The CDR3 region has the DNA TGCAGCGTTGAGGAGGGTCGGGAGACCCAGTACTTC. The chain couples TRBV29-1 to TRBJ2-5, with D perhaps matching TRBD2 (6 bases). CDR1 and CDR2 (germline): SQVTM, ANQGSEA. This CDR3 region has 12 residues. V was clipped by 3 bases and J by 5 bases, with 10 bases between them.